These 19 T cell receptor beta chains were all obtained from the same sample, sequenced in a study of CD8 T cells in Susac syndrome. RNA, at roughly 0.45 to 1 ug, was reverse transcribed with random hexamers. MiXCR was run by TCRdb on the immunoSEQ multiplex PCR reads, yielding one entry per CDR3 protein. The sample holds around 160,000 distinct CDR3 sequences; roughly 94% are singletons and the top ten take 0.09% to 0.1%. The sequenced sample consisted of CD4+ T cells from PBMCs. These receptors were taken from a human donor with multiple sclerosis.

The chain joins TRBV18 to TRBJ1-1; no clear D. The CDR3 is 13 residues long. Trimming shortened V by 4 bases and J by 3 bases, and 9 bases separated the two germline ends. Germline-derived CDR1 and CDR2 are KGHSH and LQKENI. The CDR3 protein is CASSQGWDTEAFF. Written as DNA, the CDR3 is TGTGCCAGCTCACAGGGTTGGGACACTGAAGCTTTCTTT. Complete variable domain (other parts from reference TRBV18 and TRBJ1-1): NAGVMQNPRHLVRRRGQEARLRCSPMKGHSHVYWYRQLPEEGLKFMVYLQKENIIDESGMPKERFSAEFPKEGPSILRIQQVVRGDSAAYFCASSQGWDTEAFFGQGTRLTVV.

V and J are TRBV12-3 or TRBV12-4 and TRBJ1-2, with 7 bases identical to TRBD1. The length of the CDR3 is 14 residues. Losses at the gene ends were 6 bases for V and 8 bases for J; bases not matched to a gene: 12. CDR3 region: CASSPTGVQRGYTF. The CDR3 nucleotides are TGTGCCAGCAGCCCAACAGGGGTGCAGCGAGGCTACACCTTC.

The rearrangement uses TRBV7-2 and TRBJ2-4, with 9 bases that match TRBD2. There are 15 residues in the CDR3. The V gene end was trimmed by 5 bases and the J gene end by 7 bases; junction bases not matched to a gene: 9. Germline CDR1 SGHTA, CDR2 FQGNSA. Here the CDR3 reads CASSPPGGRANIQYF. The CDR3, as DNA: TGTGCCAGCAGCCCCCCAGGCGGGAGGGCGAACATTCAGTACTTC.

V and J are TRBV5-6 and TRBJ2-1; D is undetermined. In germline, CDR1 is SGHDT, CDR2 YYEEEE. The CDR3 sequence is 13 residues long. V lost 2 bases to trimming and J lost 6 bases, with 9 bases between them. In nucleotides, the CDR3 is TGTGCCAGCAGCTTTGGACCCTCCAATGAGCAGTTCTTC. Translating it yields CASSFGPSNEQFF.

About this clonotype: One end of the junction is discordant with germline, which a read error may explain. CDR3 protein: CASTILDRGNEAFF. CDR3 DNA: TGTGCCAGTACTATACTAGACAGGGGAAATGAAGCTTTCTTT. This chain uses TRBV19 with TRBJ1-1; TRBD1 agrees at 8 bases. CDR3 size: 14 residues. CDR1 and CDR2 from the germline V gene are LNHDA and SQIVND (reference sequence).

The CDR3 coding sequence is TGTGCCTGGGGGACTAGCGGGAGGGCCACCCAGTACTTC. Its translation is CAWGTSGRATQYF. This chain joins TRBV30 and TRBJ2-5, with 16 bases aligning to TRBD2. V dropped 5 bases and J dropped 8; count of bases not matched to a gene: 2. Germline V lookup: CDR1 GTSNPN, CDR2 SVGIG (reference sequence). The CDR3 loop spans 13 amino acids.

This clonotype was seen only a few times. The gene calls are TRBV5-4 and TRBJ1-5; D uncertain. The length of the CDR3 is 14 residues. From germline, CDR1 is SGHNT and CDR2 YYREEE (reference sequence). V was shortened by 0 bases and J by 2 bases, with 6 bases between the two germline ends. The CDR3 DNA is TGTGCCAGCAGCTTGGCCGGGGGCAATCAGCCCCAGCATTTT. Amino acid sequence: CASSLAGGNQPQHF. Complete variable domain (other parts from reference TRBV5-4 and TRBJ1-5): ETGVTQSPTHLIKTRGQQVTLRCSSQSGHNTVSWYQQALGQGPQFIFQYYREEENGRGNFPPRFSGLQFPNYSSELNVNALELDDSALYLCASSLAGGNQPQHFGDGTRLSIL.

The V and J genes are TRBV12-3 or TRBV12-4 and TRBJ1-1, with TRBD1 matching 8 bases. Trimming took 10 bases from V and 3 from J; bases not matched to a gene: 1. The CDR3 totals 11 residues. The CDR3 spells CATGGYTEAFF. The CDR3 DNA reads TGTGCCACAGGGGGCTACACTGAAGCTTTCTTT.

V and J are TRBV5-1 and TRBJ2-7, with no clear D. The germline CDR1 and CDR2 sequences are SGHRS and YFSETQ. The CDR3 consists of 14 residues. V was trimmed by 3 bases and J by 6 bases, leaving 16 bases between them. CDR3 coding DNA: TGCGCCAGCAGCTATGGTCCAAGTCCCCCCGAGCAGTACTTC. Translation gives CASSYGPSPPEQYF.

V is TRBV29-1 and J is TRBJ1-1, with TRBD1 as a possible D gene (6 bases). Germline V gene data show CDR1 as SQVTM and CDR2 as ANQGSEA. Trimming took 7 bases from V and 5 from J, leaving 17 bases between them. This CDR3 is built from 13 residues. The CDR3: CSAGGPTGTEAFF. Here the CDR3 DNA reads TGCAGCGCGGGGGGGCCGACGGGGACTGAAGCTTTCTTT.

J is TRBJ2-2 and V is TRBV2, with 7 bases aligning to TRBD1. This CDR3 region has 16 residues. Germline assignment: CDR1 SNHLY and CDR2 FYNNEI. Germline trimming cut 7 bases from V and 4 bases from J; bases unmatched to any gene: 12. The CDR3 nucleotides are TGTGCCAGCAATCCACTTTCAGGGGGTGGCACCGGGGAGCTGTTTTTT. The encoded protein is CASNPLSGGGTGELFF.

This chain links TRBV6-1 with TRBJ2-1; D is unresolved. Germline CDR1 reads MNHNS; CDR2 reads SASEGT. The CDR3 contains 15 residues. V was shortened by 1 base and J by 9 bases, with 16 bases between the two germline ends. In DNA form, the CDR3 reads TGTGCCAGCAGTGAAGTAAATCCGCCCAACAGTGAGCAGTTCTTC. Encoded protein: CASSEVNPPNSEQFF.

The rearrangement links TRBV5-6 to TRBJ1-5; D ambiguous. The CDR3 extends over 15 amino acids. Germline values: CDR1 SGHDT, CDR2 YYEEEE. Deletions cut 0 bases from V and 0 bases from J, with 7 bases between. CDR3 bases: TGTGCCAGCAGCTTGGACGATTATAGCAATCAGCCCCAGCATTTT. It translates to CASSLDDYSNQPQHF.

The chain links TRBV9 to TRBJ2-6; possible D gene TRBD1, 5 bases. CDR1 and CDR2 from the germline V gene are SGDLS and YYNGEE. This CDR3 comprises 17 residues. The V end was cut by 4 bases, the J end by 0 bases, with 14 bases between. CDR3 region: CASSTGPSLSGANVLTF. CDR3 DNA: TGTGCCAGCAGCACAGGCCCTTCCCTCTCTGGGGCCAACGTCCTGACTTTC.

V and J are TRBV27 and TRBJ1-4; no firm D call. Trimming shortened V by 5 bases and J by 4 bases, and 14 bases separated the two germline ends. Germline CDR1 reads MNHEY; CDR2 reads SMNVEV (reference sequence). The CDR3 spans 15 residues. The CDR3 coding sequence is TGTGCCAGCAGTCCGGATCCGGGTTATAATGAAAAACTGTTTTTT. Translated, it gives CASSPDPGYNEKLFF.

The sample holds one count of this clonotype. The rearrangement uses TRBV5-4 and TRBJ2-4, with 7 bases fitting TRBD1. CDR3 length: 13 residues. The germline V gene encodes CDR1 SGHNT and CDR2 YYREEE (reference sequence). The V segment lost 5 bases and the J segment 5 bases; nucleotides outside the gene matches: 4. CDR3 protein: CASRSGTENIQYF. The CDR3 region has the DNA TGTGCCAGCAGGTCCGGGACAGAAAACATTCAGTACTTC.

The J gene is TRBJ1-5, the V gene TRBV2, with unresolved D. The V and J ends lost 4 bases and 15 bases respectively, with 16 bases between them. The length of the CDR3 is 12 residues. Looked up from germline, CDR1 is SNHLY and CDR2 is FYNNEI. CDR3 residues: CASSASDTLRHF. The DNA of the CDR3 is TGTGCCAGCAGTGCGTCCGACACTCTACGGCATTTT. The variable domain in full, with the rest retrieved from reference TRBV2 and TRBJ1-5, is EPEVTQTPSHQVTQMGQEVILRCVPISNHLYFYWYRQILGQKVEFLVSFYNNEISEKSEIFDDQFSVERPDGSNFTLKIRSTKLEDSAMYFCASSASDTLRHFGDGTRLSIL.

V usage is TRBV27 and J usage is TRBJ1-5; 7 nucleotides agree with TRBD1. V lost 4 bases to trimming and J lost 2 bases; unmatched junction nucleotides: 17. Germline CDR1 reads MNHEY; CDR2 reads SMNVEV (reference sequence). The CDR3 totals 19 residues. This chain's CDR3 is CASSSYRTGYLGGNQPQHF. DNA for the CDR3: TGTGCCAGCAGTTCTTACCGGACAGGCTACCTAGGGGGCAATCAGCCCCAGCATTTT.

V is TRBV7-6 and J is TRBJ1-2, with TRBD1 as a possible D gene (5 bases). The ends were cut back, 5 bases at V and 6 bases at J, with 22 bases in the middle. This CDR3 contains 16 residues. Germline V CDR1 and CDR2: SGHVS, FNYEAQ. The CDR3 nucleotides read TGTGCCAGCAGCGCTCTCCCACCCGGGGCCTCCCATGGCTACACCTTC. This translates into CASSALPPGASHGYTF. The entire variable domain, with the rest obtained from reference TRBV7-6 and TRBJ1-2, is as follows: GAGVSQSPRYKVTKRGQDVALRCDPISGHVSLYWYRQALGQGPEFLTYFNYEAQQDKSGLPNDRFSAERPEGSISTLTIQRTEQRDSAMYRCASSALPPGASHGYTFGSGTRLTVV.